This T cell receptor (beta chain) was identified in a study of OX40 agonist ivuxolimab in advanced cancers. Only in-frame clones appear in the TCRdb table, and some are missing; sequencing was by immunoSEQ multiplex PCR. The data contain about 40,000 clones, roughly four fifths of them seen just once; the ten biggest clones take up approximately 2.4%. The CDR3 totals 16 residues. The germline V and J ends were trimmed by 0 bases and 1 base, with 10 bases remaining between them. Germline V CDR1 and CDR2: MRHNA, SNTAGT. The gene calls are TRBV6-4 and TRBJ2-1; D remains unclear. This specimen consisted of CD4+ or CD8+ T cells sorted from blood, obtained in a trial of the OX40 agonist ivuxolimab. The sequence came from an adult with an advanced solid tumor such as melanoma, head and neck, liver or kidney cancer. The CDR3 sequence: CASSDSIDLSYNEQFF. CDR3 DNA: TGTGCCAGCAGTGACTCGATTGACCTTTCCTACAATGAGCAGTTCTTC.